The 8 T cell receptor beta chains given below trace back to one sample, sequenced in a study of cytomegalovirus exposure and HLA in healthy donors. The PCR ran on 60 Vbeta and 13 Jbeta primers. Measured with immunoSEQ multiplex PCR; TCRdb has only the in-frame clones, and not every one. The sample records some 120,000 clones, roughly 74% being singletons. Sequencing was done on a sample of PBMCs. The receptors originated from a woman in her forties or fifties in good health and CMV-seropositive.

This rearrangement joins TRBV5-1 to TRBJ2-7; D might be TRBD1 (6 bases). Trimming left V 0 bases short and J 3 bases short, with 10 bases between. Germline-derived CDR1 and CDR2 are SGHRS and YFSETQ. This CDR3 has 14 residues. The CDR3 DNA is TGCGCCAGCAGCTTGGACAGGGCCGGCTACGAGCAGTACTTC. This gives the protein CASSLDRAGYEQYF.

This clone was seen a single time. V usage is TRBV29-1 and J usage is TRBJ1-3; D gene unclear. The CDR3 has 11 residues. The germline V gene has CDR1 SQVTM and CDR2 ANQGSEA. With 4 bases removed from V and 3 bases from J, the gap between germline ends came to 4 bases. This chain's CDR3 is CSVVGGNTIYF. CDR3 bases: TGCAGCGTTGTCGGTGGAAACACCATATATTTT.

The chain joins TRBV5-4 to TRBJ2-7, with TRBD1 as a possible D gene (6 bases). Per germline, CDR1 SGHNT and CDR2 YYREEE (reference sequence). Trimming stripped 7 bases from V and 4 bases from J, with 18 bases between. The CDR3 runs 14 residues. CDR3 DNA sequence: TGTGCCAGCTCCTCGTTGGGGGCTTTATACGAGCAGTACTTC. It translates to CASSSLGALYEQYF.

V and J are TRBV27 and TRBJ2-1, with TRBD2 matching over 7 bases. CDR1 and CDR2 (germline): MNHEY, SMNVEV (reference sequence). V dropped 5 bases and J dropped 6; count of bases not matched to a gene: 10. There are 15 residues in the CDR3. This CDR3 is CASSPWTRGVNEQFF. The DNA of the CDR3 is TGTGCCAGCAGTCCTTGGACTAGAGGGGTCAATGAGCAGTTCTTC.

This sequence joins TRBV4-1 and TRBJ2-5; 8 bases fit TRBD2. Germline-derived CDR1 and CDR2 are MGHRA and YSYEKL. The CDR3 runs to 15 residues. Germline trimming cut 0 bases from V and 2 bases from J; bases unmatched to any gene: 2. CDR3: CASSQDTGGQETQYF. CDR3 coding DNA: TGCGCCAGCAGCCAAGATACGGGGGGGCAAGAGACCCAGTACTTC.

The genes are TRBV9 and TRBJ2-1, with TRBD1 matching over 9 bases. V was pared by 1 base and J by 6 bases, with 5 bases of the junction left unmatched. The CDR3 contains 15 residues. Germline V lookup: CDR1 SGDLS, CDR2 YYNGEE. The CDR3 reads CASSVSLTGGNEQFF. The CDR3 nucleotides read TGTGCCAGCAGCGTATCCTTGACAGGGGGCAATGAGCAGTTCTTC.

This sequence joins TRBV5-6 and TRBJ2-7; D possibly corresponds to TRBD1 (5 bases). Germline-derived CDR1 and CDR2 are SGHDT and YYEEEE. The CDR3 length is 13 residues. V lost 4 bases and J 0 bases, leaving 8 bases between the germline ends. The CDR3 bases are TGTGCCAGCAGCCTTACAGGCTCCTACGAGCAGTACTTC. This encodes CASSLTGSYEQYF.

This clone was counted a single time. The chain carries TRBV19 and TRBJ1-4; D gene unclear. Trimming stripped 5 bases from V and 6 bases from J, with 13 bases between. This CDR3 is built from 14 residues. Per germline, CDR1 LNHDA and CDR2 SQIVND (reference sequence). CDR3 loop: CASSRVGADEKLFF. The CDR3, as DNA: TGTGCCAGTAGTCGCGTAGGAGCAGATGAAAAACTGTTTTTT.